The table lists the clone carrying this T cell receptor (beta chain) with many counts. The antigen is undetermined. Ophthalmopathy patients showed a Clinical Activity Score of at least 3, NOSPECS grade of at least 4 and duration under 3 months. Researchers barred patients who had uncontrolled infection, other autoimmune disease, pregnancy or lactation. The sample is drawn from a study of T cells in Graves' hyperthyroidism and ophthalmopathy. Looking at the study overall: Peripheral blood samples were taken at initial diagnosis, prior to any treatment.

RNA transcripts yielded amplified TCR beta CDR3 regions. An initial round of RT-PCR targeting the TCR CDR3 relied on the HTBI primer set. TCRdb reprocessed the multiplex PCR reads with MiXCR, giving one entry per CDR3 protein. The data show about 530,000 distinct CDR3 sequences, over 15% seen once. In germline, CDR1 is GTSNPN, CDR2 SVGIG (reference sequence). The CDR3 is 16 residues long. V trimming: 0 bases; J trimming: 2 bases; junction bases outside the gene matches: 6. Study observations and caveats: Ophthalmopathy prediction by the model preceded onset by a median about 6.8 months.

This TCR derives from a woman aged 18-29 years with Graves' ophthalmopathy. V usage is TRBV30 and J usage is TRBJ2-7, with 11 bases that match TRBD2. What was sequenced was blood. The CDR3 is CAWSVQGTSGTYEQYF. The CDR3 region has the DNA TGTGCCTGGAGTGTACAGGGGACTAGCGGAACCTACGAGCAGTACTTC. The whole variable domain, filled in from reference TRBV30 and TRBJ2-7, reads SQTIHQWPATLVQPVGSPLSLECTVEGTSNPNLYWYRQAAGRGLQLLFYSVGIGQISSEVPQNLSASRPQDRQFILSSKKLLLSDSGFYLCAWSVQGTSGTYEQYFGPGTRLTVT.